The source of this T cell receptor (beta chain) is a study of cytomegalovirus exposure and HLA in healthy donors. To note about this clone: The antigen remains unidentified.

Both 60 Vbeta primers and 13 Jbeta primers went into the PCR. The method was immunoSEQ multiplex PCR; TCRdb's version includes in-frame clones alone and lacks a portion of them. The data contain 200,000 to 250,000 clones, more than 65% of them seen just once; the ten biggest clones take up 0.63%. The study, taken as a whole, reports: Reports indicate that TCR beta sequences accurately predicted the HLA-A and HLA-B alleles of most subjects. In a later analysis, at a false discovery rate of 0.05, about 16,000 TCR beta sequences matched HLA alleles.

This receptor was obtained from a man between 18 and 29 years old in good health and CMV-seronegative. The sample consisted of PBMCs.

The CDR3 region is CASSYSRTYNEQFF. The CDR3 DNA is TGTGCCAGCAGTTACTCCCGGACTTACAATGAGCAGTTCTTC. J is TRBJ2-1 and V is TRBV6-6, with D perhaps matching TRBD2 (5 bases). The CDR3 spans 14 residues. Trimming took off 0 bases at V and 4 bases at J, with 7 bases between the two ends. CDR1 is MNHNY, CDR2 SVGAGI, per germline (reference sequence).